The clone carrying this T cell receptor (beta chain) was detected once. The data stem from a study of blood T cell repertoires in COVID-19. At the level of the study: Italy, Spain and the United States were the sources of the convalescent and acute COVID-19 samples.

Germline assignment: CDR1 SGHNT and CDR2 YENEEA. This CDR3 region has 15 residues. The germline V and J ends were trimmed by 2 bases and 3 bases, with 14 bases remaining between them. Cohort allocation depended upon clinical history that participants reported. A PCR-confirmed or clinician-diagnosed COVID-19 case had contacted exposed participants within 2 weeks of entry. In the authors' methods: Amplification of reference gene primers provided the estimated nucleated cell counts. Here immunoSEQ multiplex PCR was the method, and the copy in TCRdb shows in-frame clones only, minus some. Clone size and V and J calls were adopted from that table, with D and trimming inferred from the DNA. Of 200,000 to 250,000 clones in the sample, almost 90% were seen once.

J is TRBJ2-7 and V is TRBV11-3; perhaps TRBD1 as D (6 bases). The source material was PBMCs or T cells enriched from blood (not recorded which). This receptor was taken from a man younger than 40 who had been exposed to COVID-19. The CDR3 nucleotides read TGTGCCAGCAGCTTAAGGGGGAACTCGGGCTACGAGCAGTACTTC. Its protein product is CASSLRGNSGYEQYF.